This T cell receptor (beta chain) was identified during a study of metastatic and nonmetastatic thyroid tumors. About the study: Thyroid patients, malignant and benign, had repertoires compared across blood and tumor or nodule tissue.

Ahead of thyroid surgery, no patient had received treatment of any kind. The germline CDR1 and CDR2 sequences are MGHRA and YSYEKL. The CDR3 runs 16 residues. V lost 1 base, J lost 4 bases, and 13 bases lay in between. This clone was detected ten times or more. Its antigen remains unknown. How the authors handled the data: Variation in CDR3 across clinicopathological groups served as the basis for constructing a distant-metastasis classifier in papillary thyroid cancer. TCRdb reprocessed the PCR reads via MiXCR. Clone size and V and J calls follow TCRdb, not the original study. Altogether roughly 13,000 clones are present, 26% being singletons, with the ten largest covering 18%. Study-wide findings and caveats: Malignant tumors reportedly showed significantly higher TCR beta diversity than benign nodules in both blood and tumor.

Sequencing was carried out using tumor tissue. J is TRBJ2-2 and V is TRBV4-1, with TRBD1 as a possible D gene (6 bases). This clonotype was sampled from a female donor with papillary thyroid cancer or a benign thyroid nodule (not recorded which). Some clones in this sample may be carry-over from other donors' samples. The CDR3 protein is CASSQARDTSTGELFF. The CDR3 DNA follows: TGCGCCAGCAGCCAAGCACGGGACACTTCCACCGGGGAGCTGTTTTTT.